This T cell receptor (beta chain) was captured by sequencing in a study of CD8+ T cells in alopecia areata. About the study: The SALT score measured affected scalp surface percentage in treated patients.

CDR3 length: 15 amino acids. Trimming cost V 1 base and J 3 bases, with 12 bases left between them. Germline CDR1 SEHNR, CDR2 FQNEAQ (reference sequence). Sequencing used cDNA as its template, made by extracting RNA and reverse transcribing it. Clones were sequenced by immunoSEQ multiplex PCR, and TCRdb holds only the in-frame ones, with some missing. There are over 120,000 clones in the sample; 45% to 60% occur only once, and 15% to 20% lies in the top ten. This sample's treatment: oral pan-JAK inhibitor, 5-10 mg twice daily. Findings and caveats of the study: Because one nonresponder was included, the link of baseline CD8+ expansion to response is considered uncertain. Many expanded lesional clones persisted in scalp and blood during tofacitinib treatment.

This clone was picked up a small number of times. The antigen remains unidentified. The specimen was CD8+ T cells sorted from blood, collected at week 4, from a patient treated with tofacitinib. This chain joins TRBV7-9 and TRBJ1-1; D not certain. The TCR originated in a human donor with alopecia areata. CDR3 in amino acids: CASSLDWGTYTEAFF. CDR3 DNA: TGTGCCAGCAGCTTAGATTGGGGAACGTACACTGAAGCTTTCTTT.